Each of the 24 T cell receptor beta chains below was sequenced from the same sample in a study of T cell responses to AZD1222 COVID-19 vaccine. TCRdb keeps only in-frame clones here, not all; method: immunoSEQ multiplex PCR. Of 160,000 or so clones in the sample, 90% to 95% were seen once. Material: peripheral blood, obtained on day 0 of MenACWY control vaccination. Receptors originate from an adult in good health.

The gene calls are TRBV7-2 and TRBJ2-2; unclear D gene. This CDR3 region has 14 residues. Germline V lookup: CDR1 SGHTA, CDR2 FQGNSA. V dropped 2 bases and J dropped 3 bases, with 7 bases sitting between them. This CDR3 is CASSLSPDTGELFF. CDR3 coding DNA: TGTGCCAGCAGCTTATCGCCAGACACCGGGGAGCTGTTTTTT.

This clone has a handful of counts. This chain links TRBV30 with TRBJ1-2, with a tentative D call TRBD1 (5 bases). Germline assignment: CDR1 GTSNPN and CDR2 SVGIG (reference sequence). V was clipped by 5 bases and J by 12 bases, with 19 bases between them. The CDR3 totals 12 residues. This CDR3 reads CAWVPQGALNTF. CDR3 nucleotide sequence: TGTGCCTGGGTCCCCCAGGGAGCCCTCAACACCTTC.

The V gene is TRBV5-1, the J gene TRBJ2-7; D gene unclear. Germline values: CDR1 SGHRS, CDR2 YFSETQ. Trimming took 5 bases from V and 0 from J, leaving 15 bases between them. The CDR3 is 15 amino acids. Here the CDR3 reads CASRADGLISYEQYF. Written as DNA, the CDR3 is TGCGCCAGCAGGGCGGACGGTTTAATCTCCTACGAGCAGTACTTC.

The chain combines TRBV5-1 with TRBJ2-1; 9 bases agree with TRBD2. With 4 bases clipped from V and 4 bases from J, the junction kept 15 bases outside the gene matches. Germline assignment: CDR1 SGHRS and CDR2 YFSETQ. CDR3 length equals 18 residues. The CDR3 here is CASSPRTSERHEYNEQFF. The CDR3 DNA reads TGCGCCAGCAGCCCCCGGACTAGCGAGAGACACGAGTACAATGAGCAGTTCTTC.

The V and J genes are TRBV19 and TRBJ1-3, with D hard to call. Germline V gives CDR1 LNHDA, CDR2 SQIVND (reference sequence). CDR3 length equals 15 residues. Trimming left V 7 bases short and J 8 bases short, with 21 bases between. Here the CDR3 reads CASTLPGGPADTIYF. The DNA of the CDR3 is TGTGCCAGTACCCTCCCGGGAGGGCCTGCGGACACCATATATTTT.

The V and J genes are TRBV24-1 and TRBJ2-3; D is unresolved. Trimming pared 5 bases from V and 0 bases from J, leaving 5 bases between. CDR1 is KGHDR, CDR2 SFDVKD, per germline. This CDR3 has 13 amino acids. The chain's CDR3 is CATSVSSTDTQYF. CDR3 bases: TGTGCCACCAGTGTCTCTAGCACAGATACGCAGTATTTT.

V usage is TRBV12-3 or TRBV12-4 and J usage is TRBJ1-4, with D perhaps matching TRBD1 (5 bases). The CDR3 is 12 amino acids. Trimming cost V 6 bases and J 12 bases, with 14 bases left between them. The CDR3 bases are TGTGCCAGCAGCCTAGGAGGGGCGGAACTGTTTTTT. Amino acid sequence: CASSLGGAELFF.

The V call is TRBV27, the J call TRBJ2-7; 10 bases fit TRBD2. Germline CDR1 and CDR2: MNHEY and SMNVEV (reference sequence). The V gene end was trimmed by 5 bases and the J gene end by 0 bases; junction bases not matched to a gene: 7. The CDR3 contains 16 residues. The CDR3: CASSLTLAGASYEQYF. The DNA of the CDR3 is TGTGCCAGCAGTCTTACCCTAGCGGGAGCCTCCTACGAGCAGTACTTC.

The chain links TRBV4-3 to TRBJ1-4; the match to TRBD1 covers 9 bases. The CDR3 extends over 15 amino acids. Germline CDR1 reads LGHNA; CDR2 reads YSLEER. The V segment lost 3 bases and the J segment 5 bases; nucleotides outside the gene matches: 4. The CDR3 DNA reads TGCGCCAGCAGCCAGGGGACAGGGAGGAATGAAAAACTGTTTTTT. Residues: CASSQGTGRNEKLFF.

This clone has a single count. V usage is TRBV11-3 and J usage is TRBJ2-3; 9 positions match TRBD2. CDR3 length: 17 residues. V lost 1 base, J lost 2 bases, and 7 bases stayed unmatched. Germline values: CDR1 SGHNT, CDR2 YENEEA. CDR3 residues: CASSLGESSGDTDTQYF. The CDR3 region has the DNA TGTGCCAGCAGCTTAGGAGAATCTAGCGGGGACACAGATACGCAGTATTTT.

The genes are TRBV5-5 and TRBJ2-7, with 7 bases matching TRBD1. There are 14 residues in the CDR3. Germline V gene sequence: CDR1 SGHKS, CDR2 YYEKEE (reference sequence). Trimming at V came to 0 bases and at J to 5 bases, leaving 5 bases not matched to a gene. CDR3 region: CASSLGQGPHEQYF. In DNA, the CDR3 is TGTGCCAGCAGCTTGGGACAGGGTCCCCACGAGCAGTACTTC.

The chain has TRBV2 and TRBJ2-2; D not resolved. The germline V gene has CDR1 SNHLY and CDR2 FYNNEI. The CDR3 totals 11 residues. Trimming removed 7 bases at V and 6 bases at J, with 6 bases between. CDR3 in amino acids: CASKDAGELFF. The CDR3 bases are TGTGCCAGCAAGGACGCCGGGGAGCTGTTTTTT.

The V call is TRBV11-3, the J call TRBJ2-7; 10 bases fit TRBD2. The CDR3 has 15 amino acids. Germline V gene sequence: CDR1 SGHNT, CDR2 YENEEA. J gave up 4 bases and V 5 bases, and 8 bases lay outside the gene matches. CDR3 nucleotides: TGTGCCAGCAGCCCACCGGGACTAGCGAGATACGAGCAGTACTTC. Its protein product is CASSPPGLARYEQYF. The full variable domain, with the rest looked up from reference TRBV11-3 and TRBJ2-7, is EAGVVQSPRYKIIEKKQPVAFWCNPISGHNTLYWYLQNLGQGPELLIRYENEEAVDDSQLPKDRFSAERLKGVDSTLKIQPAELGDSAVYLCASSPPGLARYEQYFGPGTRLTVT.

This clone was observed a handful of times. The gene calls are TRBV9 and TRBJ2-7, with TRBD1 matching 8 bases. Looked up from germline, CDR1 is SGDLS and CDR2 is YYNGEE. The trim removed 3 bases at V and 5 bases at J, leaving 7 bases unmatched. The CDR3 sequence is 14 residues long. The CDR3 sequence is CASSERTGSDEQYF. CDR3 nucleotide sequence: TGTGCCAGCAGCGAGCGGACAGGGTCGGACGAGCAGTACTTC.

This sequence joins TRBV28 and TRBJ1-1, with TRBD1 as a possible D gene (5 bases). Germline V gene sequence: CDR1 MDHEN, CDR2 SYDVKM. V gave up 6 bases and J gave up 1 base, with 9 bases separating them. CDR3 size: 13 residues. Here the CDR3 DNA reads TGTGCCAGCAGGTCCACAGGGAACACTGAAGCTTTCTTT. It codes for CASRSTGNTEAFF.

V usage is TRBV28 and J usage is TRBJ2-1; D gene uncertain. The ends were cut back, 1 base at V and 1 base at J, with 8 bases in the middle. Germline assignment: CDR1 MDHEN and CDR2 SYDVKM. This CDR3 contains 15 residues. The CDR3 nucleotides are TGTGCCAGCAGTTTATTGGGCAGATCCTACAATGAGCAGTTCTTC. Protein sequence: CASSLLGRSYNEQFF.

The chain has TRBV4-2 and TRBJ2-5; 11 positions agree with TRBD2. This CDR3 region has 15 residues. Germline CDR1 reads LGHNA; CDR2 reads YNFKEQ. Germline trimming cut 1 base from V and 3 bases from J; bases unmatched to any gene: 1. The CDR3, as DNA: TGTGCCAGCAGCCAAGGGGGACTAGCGGAAGAGACCCAGTACTTC. Its translation: CASSQGGLAEETQYF.

The gene calls are TRBV7-9 and TRBJ2-1; D is unresolved. This CDR3 is built from 14 residues. The ends were cut back, 3 bases at V and 0 bases at J, with 6 bases in the middle. Germline lookup yields CDR1 SEHNR and CDR2 FQNEAQ (reference sequence). The DNA of the CDR3 is TGTGCCAGCAGCTTCGTCGGCTCCTACAATGAGCAGTTCTTC. Protein: CASSFVGSYNEQFF.

This rearrangement joins TRBV11-3 to TRBJ2-3; 11 nucleotides align to TRBD2. CDR3 length: 16 residues. The germline V gene has CDR1 SGHNT and CDR2 YENEEA. After removal of 5 bases from V and 0 bases from J, the junction contained 4 bases not matched to a gene. CDR3 nucleotides: TGTGCCAGCAGCCGTGGGACTAGCGGAAGCACAGATACGCAGTATTTT. Amino acid sequence: CASSRGTSGSTDTQYF.

The V and J genes are TRBV28 and TRBJ2-2; possibly TRBD2 for D (5 bases). The germline V and J ends were trimmed by 7 bases and 8 bases, with 8 bases remaining between them. Germline V lookup: CDR1 MDHEN, CDR2 SYDVKM. This CDR3 spans 11 amino acids. The CDR3 reads CASNPGGELFF. The CDR3 DNA follows: TGTGCCAGCAATCCGGGAGGGGAGCTGTTTTTT.

The J gene is TRBJ1-2, the V gene TRBV13, with D uncertain. Trimming took off 0 bases at V and 2 bases at J, with 7 bases between the two ends. CDR3 length: 14 residues. CDR1 is PRHDT and CDR2 is FYEKMQ in the germline V gene (reference sequence). CDR3: CASSLGRKNYGYTF. The CDR3 bases are TGTGCCAGCAGCTTAGGTAGGAAGAACTATGGCTACACCTTC.

The rearrangement links TRBV7-9 to TRBJ2-7; 7 bases align to TRBD2. Germline V CDR1 and CDR2: SEHNR, FQNEAQ (reference sequence). V gave up 6 bases and J gave up 1 base; unmatched junction bases: 3. This CDR3 contains 13 residues. The CDR3 coding sequence is TGTGCCAGCAGGAGGGAGGGGTCCTACGAGCAGTACTTC. Its protein product is CASRREGSYEQYF.

V usage is TRBV30 and J usage is TRBJ1-1, with unresolved D. This CDR3 has 14 amino acids. V gave up 2 bases and J gave up 0 bases, with 10 bases separating them. Germline V CDR1 and CDR2: GTSNPN, SVGIG (reference sequence). The CDR3 reads CAWSLVNLNTEAFF. The DNA for the CDR3 is TGTGCCTGGAGTTTGGTCAACTTGAACACTGAAGCTTTCTTT.

The CDR3 DNA sequence: TGTGCCAGCAGCCAACAGGGGATTGGGGACTATGGCTACACCTTC. As protein: CASSQQGIGDYGYTF. The chain carries TRBV5-8 and TRBJ1-2; 7 bases are a match to TRBD1. Losses at the gene ends were 4 bases for V and 3 bases for J; bases not matched to a gene: 9. The V gene's germline CDR1 is SGHTS and CDR2 YDEGEE. The CDR3 is 15 amino acids.